The next 24 T cell receptor beta chains were all read from a single sample in a study of blood T cell repertoires in COVID-19. Profiling relied on immunoSEQ multiplex PCR, and the TCRdb table lists in-frame clones only, not all of them. The sample includes around 150,000 clones, approximately 82% of them seen just once. Sequenced: peripheral blood. The receptor source for this set is a woman of 80 years or more with acute or convalescent COVID-19.

The CDR3 sequence is CASSLVGRAGEQFF. The CDR3 DNA is TGTGCCAGCAGCTTGGTCGGGAGGGCGGGTGAGCAGTTCTTC. This chain connects TRBV5-6 to TRBJ2-1, with 8 nucleotides matching TRBD2. The CDR3 is 14 residues long. Germline V CDR1 and CDR2: SGHDT, YYEEEE. V trimming: 0 bases; J trimming: 9 bases; junction bases outside the gene matches: 5.

This rearrangement joins TRBV30 to TRBJ1-2; D uncertain. V was trimmed by 2 bases and J by 1 base, leaving 8 bases between them. Germline V gene sequence: CDR1 GTSNPN, CDR2 SVGIG (reference sequence). The CDR3 sequence is 13 residues long. The CDR3 loop is CAWSLTNNYGYTF. Written as DNA, the CDR3 is TGTGCCTGGAGTCTAACCAATAACTATGGCTACACCTTC.

The chain is built from TRBV30 and TRBJ2-7; D is ambiguous. V was trimmed by 8 bases and J by 6 bases, leaving 14 bases between them. Germline CDR1 reads GTSNPN; CDR2 reads SVGIG (reference sequence). This CDR3 comprises 11 residues. CDR3 nucleotide sequence: TGTGCCCGAGGTAGGATGGGCGAGCAGTACTTC. It codes for CARGRMGEQYF.

This clone was detected a few times. CDR3 in DNA: TGTGCCAGCAGCCCACAGGCCGGGGGAGTAGAGACCCAGTACTTC. Its translation is CASSPQAGGVETQYF. V usage is TRBV6-4 and J usage is TRBJ2-5; D is possibly TRBD2 (6 bases). V was cut by 6 bases and J by 4 bases, with 18 bases left in between. The CDR3 has 15 amino acids. Germline V gives CDR1 MRHNA, CDR2 SNTAGT.

The genes are TRBV5-4 and TRBJ1-2; 8 bases match TRBD1. Germline V gives CDR1 SGHNT, CDR2 YYREEE (reference sequence). The V segment lost 0 bases and the J segment 3 bases; nucleotides outside the gene matches: 10. This CDR3 contains 17 residues. The CDR3 sequence is CASSLASRGQSYYGYTF. The CDR3 DNA reads TGTGCCAGCAGCTTGGCGAGCAGGGGGCAATCGTACTATGGCTACACCTTC.

This clone occurred a few times. The V and J genes are TRBV5-1 and TRBJ2-7; 11 nucleotides agree with TRBD2. Germline V gene lookup returns CDR1 SGHRS and CDR2 YFSETQ. Trimming at V came to 1 base and at J to 3 bases, leaving 6 bases not matched to a gene. The CDR3 runs to 16 residues. CDR3 loop: CASSLNPGTSGYEQYF. In DNA, the CDR3 is TGCGCCAGCAGCTTGAACCCCGGGACTAGCGGCTACGAGCAGTACTTC.

With regard to this clone: The junction and the germline gene differ at one end; a read error may be behind it. The chain has TRBV4-3 and TRBJ2-3, with 15 bases aligning to TRBD2. Germline CDR1 is LGHNA and CDR2 is YSLEER. The length of the CDR3 is 13 residues. For the CDR3, the DNA is TGCGCCAGCAGCCATGGACTAGCGGGAGGGCTGCATTTT. Protein: CASSHGLAGGLHF.

The gene calls are TRBV3-1 (or the pseudogene TRBV3-2) and TRBJ2-7; D perhaps matches TRBD1 (5 bases). The CDR3 has 13 amino acids. V lost 3 bases, J lost 2 bases, and 8 bases lay in between. Germline V lookup: CDR1 LGHDT, CDR2 YNNKEL (reference sequence). The CDR3 DNA reads TGTGCCAGCAGCCAGGGGCTCCCCTACGAGCAGTACTTC. It codes for CASSQGLPYEQYF.

The rearrangement joins TRBV5-1 to TRBJ1-4; TRBD1 agrees at 8 bases. Trimming removed 3 bases from V and 8 bases from J; junction bases left unmatched: 6. CDR1 and CDR2 from the germline V gene are SGHRS and YFSETQ. This CDR3 is 14 amino acids long. The CDR3: CASSWTGFGEKLFF. CDR3 DNA sequence: TGCGCCAGCAGCTGGACAGGGTTTGGGGAAAAACTGTTTTTT.

V gene TRBV21-1 combines with J gene TRBJ1-4. TRBV21-1 is listed as a pseudogene. The CDR3 has 16 amino acids. The CDR3 DNA reads as TGTGCCAGCAGCCCCCGGGCGGGGGACCGGGGTGAAAAACTGTTTTTT. This sequence encodes CASSPRAGDRGEKLFF.

The V and J genes are TRBV11-2 and TRBJ2-5, with D uncertain. The germline V gene encodes CDR1 SGHAT and CDR2 FQNNGV. This CDR3 spans 16 amino acids. V shed 6 bases and J shed 2 bases, with 19 bases lying between them. This chain's CDR3 is CASRYTGRGFQETQYF. DNA of the CDR3: TGTGCCAGCAGATATACTGGCCGCGGATTTCAAGAGACCCAGTACTTC.

The chain links TRBV4-3 to TRBJ2-7; 7 bases map to TRBD2. Germline V gene data show CDR1 as LGHNA and CDR2 as YSLEER. Unmatched junction bases numbered 10, after V lost 2 bases and J lost 3 bases. The CDR3 spans 16 residues. The CDR3 sequence is CASSQHRREDIYEQYF. The CDR3 bases are TGCGCCAGCAGCCAACACCGCCGGGAGGACATCTACGAGCAGTACTTC.

The chain employs TRBV25-1 and TRBJ1-2; 10 positions match TRBD1. V trimming: 5 bases; J trimming: 6 bases; junction bases outside the gene matches: 3. The CDR3 is 13 amino acids. The germline CDR1 and CDR2 sequences are MGHDK and SYGVNS. The CDR3: CASSRQGADGYTF. For the CDR3, the DNA is TGTGCCAGCAGTCGACAGGGGGCTGATGGCTACACCTTC.

V gene TRBV3-1 (or the pseudogene TRBV3-2) combines with J gene TRBJ2-3, with D possibly being TRBD1 (5 bases). Per germline, CDR1 LGHDT and CDR2 YNNKEL (reference sequence). Trimming stripped 5 bases from V and 1 base from J, with 16 bases between. The CDR3 spans 16 residues. CDR3 coding DNA: TGTGCCAGCAGCTCGAGGTCAGGGATTCGCACAGATACGCAGTATTTT. Translating it yields CASSSRSGIRTDTQYF.

The V gene is TRBV7-8, the J gene TRBJ1-2; 9 nucleotides match TRBD1. J was trimmed by 0 bases and V by 5 bases; bases with no gene match: 19. Germline-derived CDR1 and CDR2 are SGHVS and FQNEAQ. The CDR3 has 20 amino acids. The CDR3 bases are TGTGCCAGCAGCCCAAGAACCGGGACAGGGCGAAGGGCTACTAACTATGGCTACACCTTC. It encodes CASSPRTGTGRRATNYGYTF.

The gene calls are TRBV30 and TRBJ2-3, with 10 nucleotides matching TRBD2. Germline CDR1 reads GTSNPN; CDR2 reads SVGIG (reference sequence). CDR3 length: 14 residues. V trimming: 3 bases; J trimming: 6 bases; junction bases outside the gene matches: 6. The CDR3 is CAWSDSGRWDTQYF. CDR3 bases: TGTGCCTGGAGCGATAGCGGGAGGTGGGATACGCAGTATTTT.

The chain couples TRBV5-4 to TRBJ2-7; TRBD2 matches at 12 bases. V was clipped by 4 bases and J by 2 bases; unmatched bases: 1. This CDR3 spans 14 amino acids. The germline CDR1 and CDR2 sequences are SGHNT and YYREEE (reference sequence). The CDR3 DNA reads as TGTGCCAGCAGCCTAGCGGGGGGGACCTACGAGCAGTACTTC. Translated: CASSLAGGTYEQYF.

The CDR3 spells CASSISALGGGTEAFF. In nucleotides, the CDR3 is TGTGCCAGTAGTATATCCGCACTGGGAGGGGGCACTGAAGCTTTCTTT. The chain employs TRBV19 and TRBJ1-1; a possible D gene is TRBD1 (6 bases). In germline, CDR1 is LNHDA, CDR2 SQIVND (reference sequence). There are 16 residues in the CDR3. V was pared by 2 bases and J by 4 bases, with 17 bases between.

The rearrangement joins TRBV10-1 to TRBJ2-1; 7 nucleotides line up with TRBD2. Looked up from germline, CDR1 is WNHNN and CDR2 is SYGVQD (reference sequence). CDR3 size: 18 residues. With 0 bases clipped from V and 5 bases from J, the junction kept 13 bases outside the gene matches. This CDR3 reads CASSESWERDDGDNEQFF. The DNA for the CDR3 is TGCGCCAGCAGTGAGTCGTGGGAGCGGGATGATGGGGACAATGAGCAGTTCTTC.

V and J are TRBV19 and TRBJ2-2; 9 bases align to TRBD2. Looked up from germline, CDR1 is LNHDA and CDR2 is SQIVND (reference sequence). The V and J ends lost 2 bases and 4 bases, in that order; junction bases with no gene match: 8. The length of the CDR3 is 17 residues. CDR3 nucleotide sequence: TGTGCCAGTAGTATATGGGCGGGAGGGAGCGTCACCGGGGAGCTGTTTTTT. Its translation: CASSIWAGGSVTGELFF. Complete variable domain (other parts from reference TRBV19 and TRBJ2-2): DGGITQSPKYLFRKEGQNVTLSCEQNLNHDAMYWYRQDPGQGLRLIYYSQIVNDFQKGDIAEGYSVSREKKESFPLTVTSAQKNPTAFYLCASSIWAGGSVTGELFFGEGSRLTVL.

V and J are TRBV3-1 (or the pseudogene TRBV3-2) and TRBJ1-1, with D perhaps TRBD1 (6 bases). Germline V gene data show CDR1 as LGHDT and CDR2 as YNNKEL (reference sequence). The V and J ends lost 4 bases and 4 bases respectively, with 16 bases between them. The CDR3 has 15 residues. The CDR3 protein is CASSPHGGAGTEAFF. The CDR3 nucleotides are TGTGCCAGCAGCCCGCATGGGGGGGCGGGCACTGAAGCTTTCTTT.

The rearrangement uses TRBV19 and TRBJ1-2, with D unclear. The CDR3 is 15 residues long. The V gene's germline CDR1 is LNHDA and CDR2 SQIVND (reference sequence). The V end was cut by 2 bases, the J end by 0 bases, with 10 bases between. DNA for the CDR3: TGTGCCAGTAGTATACAAGTTACAACTAACTATGGCTACACCTTC. Its translation is CASSIQVTTNYGYTF.

The CDR3 bases are TGTGCCATCAACGGGGTTGAGGGCTCCTACAATGAGCAGTTCTTC. Protein sequence: CAINGVEGSYNEQFF. The genes are TRBV10-3 and TRBJ2-1; D possibly corresponds to TRBD2 (5 bases). Trimming removed 7 bases from V and 0 bases from J, with 13 bases in between. The CDR3 runs to 15 residues. Germline values: CDR1 ENHRY, CDR2 SYGVKD.

This clone was detected once. V usage is TRBV6-5 and J usage is TRBJ1-2; D gene unclear. The V end was cut by 6 bases, the J end by 0 bases, with 11 bases between. This CDR3 spans 14 amino acids. Germline loops: CDR1 MNHEY, CDR2 SVGAGI. The CDR3 loop is CASSPRGSNYGYTF. CDR3 nucleotide sequence: TGTGCCAGCAGCCCCCGCGGATCTAACTATGGCTACACCTTC.